This T cell receptor beta chain came from a study of response to subunit inactivated influenza vaccine. The study, taken as a whole, reports: Authors suggested that a seasonal influenza vaccination recruits few new T cells each time.

TCRdb recomputed calls from the RT-PCR reads with MiXCR, one row per CDR3 protein. The table lists hundreds of thousands of distinct CDR3 sequences, 10% to 15% of them singletons. CDR1 is MGHRA, CDR2 YSYEKL, per germline. The CDR3 runs 13 residues. About this clonotype itself: Its antigen is still unknown. One junction end disagrees with the germline gene, perhaps due to a read error.

The sample in question was PBMCs from blood, obtained roughly 45 days after vaccination. The TCR comes from a man in his forties or fifties who received an inactivated influenza vaccine. This chain links TRBV4-1 with TRBJ2-7; D gene ambiguous. This chain's CDR3 is CASSPASSDEQYF. The CDR3, as DNA: TGCGCCAGCAGCCCGGCTTCCTCCGACGAGCAGTACTTC.